This TCR beta chain is drawn from a study of vaccination and CD4 T cells after COVID-19. Across the whole study: The cells in question were stimulated using overlapping spike peptides derived from SARS-CoV-2, HCoV-NL63, HCoV-OC43 and HCoV-229E.

Treatment described: roughly nine-day PBMC culture with coronavirus spike peptide pools or control peptides (ViraFEST assay). Findings of the study overall: Spike mono-reactivity held for 304 of 307 vaccine-specific clones in convalescent patients.

CDR3 size: 13 residues. In germline, CDR1 is SEHNR, CDR2 FQNEAQ (reference sequence). The ends were cut back, 1 base at V and 7 bases at J, with 5 bases in the middle. For this clonotype: Its specificity is unknown.

Sequenced with the Oncomine TCR Beta short-read assay was DNA taken from cultured CD4+ T cells. TCRdb called the PCR reads again in MiXCR, with one record for every CDR3 protein. The repertoire includes around 10,000 distinct CDR3 sequences, more than 35% of them detected once, and about 35% sits in the top ten. The clonotype originates from a human donor who had recovered from COVID-19. V gene TRBV7-9 combines with J gene TRBJ1-6, with D uncertain. Sequencing input: CD4+ T cells from blood, cultured in vitro. The CDR3 DNA reads TGTGCCAGCAGCTTAGATGCCAATTCACCCCTCCACTTT. It encodes CASSLDANSPLHF.